Here is one T cell receptor (beta chain) with its context. These data originate in a study of T cells in Graves' hyperthyroidism and ophthalmopathy. Amplified TCR beta CDR3 regions derived from RNA transcripts. RT-PCR in the first round (using the HTBI primer set) targeted the TCR CDR3. TCRdb re-called the multiplex PCR reads with MiXCR, one entry per CDR3 protein. This sample yields 300,000 or so distinct CDR3 sequences, of which roughly 18% are seen a single time; 45% to 50% belongs to the top ten. CDR1 and CDR2 (germline): DFQATT, SNEGSKA (reference sequence). Trimming removed 0 bases at V and 4 bases at J, with 4 bases between. CDR3 length: 11 amino acids.

The origin of this receptor is a woman aged 45-65 years with Graves' hyperthyroidism. The rearrangement links TRBV20-1 to TRBJ2-7; D gene unclear. The sample was blood. CDR3 amino acids: CSAREGYEQYF. The CDR3 DNA follows: TGCAGTGCTAGAGAGGGATACGAGCAGTACTTC.